The 22 T cell receptor beta chains presented below share a single source sample, sequenced in a study of a mutant IDH1 vaccine in newly diagnosed glioma. Assay: immunoSEQ multiplex PCR; the TCRdb copy retains only in-frame clones and omits some. This sample has 30,000 to 40,000 clones, with roughly 77% found just once. The sample's time point: week 35, safety follow-up. Doses consisted of 300 ug of mutant IDH1 20-mer peptide each, paired with topical imiquimod. The antigens these receptors bind are not known. This sample comprised PBMCs, obtained from a glioma patient whose treatment included an IDH1 peptide vaccine. Every receptor here comes from a man between 40 and 49 years old with glioma. Some clones in this sample may be carry-over from other donors' samples.

This chain links TRBV4-1 with TRBJ2-7; TRBD2 matches at 8 bases. V was pared by 0 bases and J by 2 bases, with 12 bases of the junction left unmatched. The CDR3 has 18 residues. Germline-derived CDR1 and CDR2 are MGHRA and YSYEKL. CDR3 nucleotides: TGCGCCAGCAGCCAAGAGTTGGTTGACGGGGGGGCGCCCTACGAGCAGTACTTC. It codes for CASSQELVDGGAPYEQYF.

This chain links TRBV29-1 with TRBJ2-3, with a tentative D call TRBD2 (6 bases). V gave up 0 bases and J gave up 0 bases, with 13 bases separating them. In germline, CDR1 is SQVTM, CDR2 ANQGSEA. The CDR3 runs to 16 residues. Here the CDR3 reads CSVEDLTGRSTDTQYF. The CDR3, as DNA: TGCAGCGTTGAAGATTTGACGGGGAGGAGCACAGATACGCAGTATTTT.

The chain is built from TRBV27 and TRBJ2-7; D not resolved. The CDR3 covers 12 residues. V was shortened by 5 bases and J by 5 bases, with 10 bases between the two germline ends. Germline-derived CDR1 and CDR2 are MNHEY and SMNVEV (reference sequence). CDR3 loop: CASSPPGDEQYF. In nucleotides, the CDR3 is TGTGCCAGCAGTCCTCCGGGCGACGAGCAGTACTTC.

In DNA, the CDR3 is TGTGCCTGGAGTGTGGGGGGAGGGACCGGGGAGCTGTTTTTT. This sequence encodes CAWSVGGGTGELFF. This chain joins TRBV30 and TRBJ2-2; 7 nucleotides line up with TRBD2. V dropped 0 bases and J dropped 5; count of bases not matched to a gene: 3. In germline, CDR1 is GTSNPN, CDR2 SVGIG (reference sequence). The CDR3 is made up of 14 amino acids.

This CDR3 reads CASSLGLRNEQFF. The CDR3 DNA reads as TGTGCCAGCAGCTTAGGACTTAGGAATGAGCAGTTCTTC. The chain combines TRBV7-2 with TRBJ2-1; unclear D gene. The CDR3 loop spans 13 amino acids. Germline CDR1 SGHTA, CDR2 FQGNSA. V was trimmed by 1 base and J by 7 bases, leaving 8 bases between them.

The gene calls are TRBV7-9 and TRBJ2-5, with 7 bases identical to TRBD2. The CDR3 covers 15 residues. CDR1 and CDR2 (germline): SEHNR, FQNEAQ (reference sequence). Unmatched junction bases numbered 9, after V lost 5 bases and J lost 3 bases. In DNA, the CDR3 is TGTGCCAGCAGCCCCCGCCTAGCGGTCGAAGAGACCCAGTACTTC. It specifies CASSPRLAVEETQYF.

The V gene is TRBV7-2, the J gene TRBJ2-7; D is possibly TRBD1 or TRBD2 (5 bases each). The length of the CDR3 is 14 residues. Looked up from germline, CDR1 is SGHTA and CDR2 is FQGNSA. V was pared by 2 bases and J by 2 bases, with 10 bases between. The CDR3 reads CASSLRGVPYEQYF. As DNA, the CDR3 is TGTGCCAGCAGCTTAAGAGGGGTCCCCTACGAGCAGTACTTC.

The chain combines TRBV6-1 with TRBJ2-1, with 8 positions matching TRBD2. CDR1 and CDR2 (germline): MNHNS, SASEGT. CDR3 length equals 13 residues. The CDR3 nucleotides read TGTGGTACATGGCGGGGGGATTACAATGAGCAGTTCTTC. Amino acids: CGTWRGDYNEQFF.

V is TRBV2 and J is TRBJ1-1; no clear D. The CDR3 is 12 residues long. The V end was cut by 7 bases, the J end by 4 bases, with 10 bases between. CDR1 and CDR2 from the germline V gene are SNHLY and FYNNEI. Here the CDR3 reads CASIYQATEAFF. CDR3 coding DNA: TGTGCCAGCATTTATCAGGCCACTGAAGCTTTCTTT.

This chain connects TRBV5-1 to TRBJ1-2, with D maybe TRBD1 (5 bases). Deletions cut 5 bases from V and 2 bases from J, with 19 bases between. The length of the CDR3 is 16 residues. Germline loops: CDR1 SGHRS, CDR2 YFSETQ. The DNA of the CDR3 is TGCGCCAGCAGACAGAACACCGGTGGGGGAAACTATGGCTACACCTTC. It codes for CASRQNTGGGNYGYTF. The full variable domain, rest sourced from reference TRBV5-1 and TRBJ1-2, is KAGVTQTPRYLIKTRGQQVTLSCSPISGHRSVSWYQQTPGQGLQFLFEYFSETQRNKGNFPGRFSGRQFSNSRSEMNVSTLELGDSALYLCASRQNTGGGNYGYTFGSGTRLTVV.

CDR3 in amino acids: CASGEAGAKNIQYF. The CDR3 nucleotides are TGCGCCAGCGGGGAGGCGGGAGCCAAAAACATTCAGTACTTC. This chain links TRBV5-1 with TRBJ2-4; D possibly corresponds to TRBD2 (6 bases). Germline loops: CDR1 SGHRS, CDR2 YFSETQ. Trimming took off 7 bases at V and 0 bases at J, with 11 bases between the two ends. CDR3 length equals 14 residues.

The rearrangement joins TRBV5-1 to TRBJ2-1; 10 positions agree with TRBD1. Germline V gene data show CDR1 as SGHRS and CDR2 as YFSETQ. The V and J ends lost 3 bases and 6 bases, in that order; junction bases with no gene match: 3. The CDR3 runs to 14 residues. The chain's CDR3 is CASSSGTGVNEQFF. The CDR3 DNA reads as TGCGCCAGCAGCTCCGGGACAGGGGTCAATGAGCAGTTCTTC.

The chain is built from TRBV6-6 and TRBJ1-2; D not certain. The V end was cut by 4 bases, the J end by 0 bases, with 12 bases between. Per germline, CDR1 MNHNY and CDR2 SVGAGI (reference sequence). This CDR3 comprises 15 residues. CDR3 sequence: CASSFLPGSNYGYTF. CDR3 coding DNA: TGTGCCAGCAGTTTTCTCCCGGGATCTAACTATGGCTACACCTTC.

The V call is TRBV7-8, the J call TRBJ1-5; D is undetermined. This CDR3 has 14 amino acids. The ends were cut back, 5 bases at V and 3 bases at J, with 11 bases in the middle. Per the germline V gene, CDR1 is SGHVS and CDR2 is FQNEAQ. The CDR3 coding sequence is TGTGCCAGCAGCATTCACCCGTTCAATCAGCCCCAGCATTTT. Residues: CASSIHPFNQPQHF.

A single count supports this clone. The chain combines TRBV13 with TRBJ2-1, with 13 bases aligning to TRBD2. Per the germline V gene, CDR1 is PRHDT and CDR2 is FYEKMQ (reference sequence). The junction had 12 bases not matched to a gene; V was cut back by 0 bases and J by 7 bases. The CDR3 runs to 19 residues. The CDR3 loop is CASSLGPGLAGPTVNEQFF. The CDR3 DNA follows: TGTGCCAGCAGCTTAGGACCGGGACTAGCGGGGCCGACGGTGAATGAGCAGTTCTTC.

Only one count was recorded for this clone. This chain links TRBV6-5 with TRBJ1-6; 10 bases map to TRBD1. The germline V gene has CDR1 MNHEY and CDR2 SVGAGI. The trim removed 2 bases at V and 9 bases at J, leaving 1 base unmatched. This CDR3 region has 14 residues. CDR3 bases: TGTGCCAGCAGTTACAGGGACAGGGGTTCACCCCTCCACTTT. Protein: CASSYRDRGSPLHF.

CDR3 nucleotides: TGTGCCAGCAGCCAGACAGGGGGCTACACTGAAGCTTTCTTT. It translates to CASSQTGGYTEAFF. This sequence joins TRBV4-2 and TRBJ1-1, with TRBD1 matching 10 bases. This CDR3 is 14 amino acids long. The V and J ends lost 3 bases and 3 bases, in that order; junction bases with no gene match: 1. Germline CDR1 LGHNA, CDR2 YNFKEQ.

This sequence joins TRBV6-6 and TRBJ1-5; D possibly corresponds to TRBD1 (6 bases). Germline V lookup: CDR1 MNHNY, CDR2 SVGAGI (reference sequence). Between the trimmed V and J ends, which lost 2 bases and 6 bases, there was a span of 14 bases. The length of the CDR3 is 15 residues. CDR3 protein: CASSYGGARSQPQHF. The CDR3 DNA follows: TGTGCCAGCAGTTACGGGGGGGCGAGAAGTCAGCCCCAGCATTTT.

This chain connects TRBV7-9 to TRBJ2-3, with D perhaps matching TRBD1 or TRBD2 (6 bases each). Germline-derived CDR1 and CDR2 are SEHNR and FQNEAQ (reference sequence). This CDR3 has 15 amino acids. Deletions cut 7 bases from V and 3 bases from J, with 17 bases between. The CDR3: CASTTWGARTDTQYF. CDR3 nucleotide sequence: TGTGCCAGCACCACCTGGGGGGCCCGTACAGATACGCAGTATTTT.

The V gene is TRBV7-3, the J gene TRBJ1-1; D uncertain. This CDR3 region has 13 residues. Trimming stripped 6 bases from V and 0 bases from J, with 8 bases between. CDR1 is SGHTA, CDR2 FQGTGA, per germline. In DNA, the CDR3 is TGTGCCAGCAGTTTACAAATGAACACTGAAGCTTTCTTT. It codes for CASSLQMNTEAFF.

This clone counts as medium-sized (0.01 to 0.1%). The chain uses TRBV30 and TRBJ1-6, with D possibly matching TRBD1 (5 bases). The V end lost 0 bases, the J end lost 7 bases, and 19 bases lay between the germline ends. The CDR3 is 17 residues long. Germline V gives CDR1 GTSNPN, CDR2 SVGIG (reference sequence). The CDR3 sequence: CAWSVMLRGLRNSPLHF. CDR3 sequence (DNA): TGTGCCTGGAGTGTGATGCTACGGGGACTGAGGAATTCACCCCTCCACTTT.

The rearrangement links TRBV2 to TRBJ2-1, with a tentative D call TRBD1 (6 bases). The CDR3 is 13 amino acids. The V gene lost 6 bases and the J gene lost 4 bases, with 10 bases spanning the gap. Germline V gene sequence: CDR1 SNHLY, CDR2 FYNNEI. The CDR3: CASRDSGYNEQFF. The CDR3 DNA follows: TGTGCCAGCAGGGACAGCGGATACAATGAGCAGTTCTTC.